Listed below are T cell receptor beta chains from one sample, sequenced in a study of T cells in localized non-small cell lung cancer. The assay was immunoSEQ multiplex PCR, and TCRdb's table has in-frame clones only and misses some. The sample has under 35,000 clones, around 92% seen once; the top ten hold 3.5% to 5%. Sequenced here: peripheral blood mononuclear cells, sampled before any cancer treatment. The receptors come from a woman aged 40 to 75 with stage III lung adenocarcinoma. CDR3s include the opening cysteine and the closing phenylalanine or tryptophan.

j_gene	v_gene	CDR3aa
TRBJ1-2	TRBV7-9	CASSLASNRGVRYGYTF
TRBJ1-3	TRBV15	CATSREAIDPIGNTIYF
TRBJ2-7	TRBV11-2	CASSVEPGLAGEQYF
TRBJ1-1	TRBV5-8	CASSYLGGNLNTEAFF
TRBJ2-7	TRBV7-6	CASSPHEGDSYEQYF
TRBJ1-4	TRBV5-1	CASSPETQTNEKLFF
TRBJ2-2	TRBV11-3	CASSPRGGSNTGELFF
TRBJ2-5	TRBV7-9	CASSFSLGGGQETQYF
TRBJ2-2	TRBV19	CASNPLAGSTGELFF
TRBJ2-6	TRBV27	CASSLSGANVLTF
TRBJ2-6	TRBV2	CASSEEASGANVLTF
TRBJ2-7	TRBV6-5	CASSHGGEGTYEQYF
TRBJ1-3	TRBV7-2	CASSPGFSGNTIYF
TRBJ2-3	TRBV9	CASSPRSYTDTQYF
TRBJ2-1	TRBV5-5	CASRPGSSYNEQFF
TRBJ1-3	TRBV30	CAWSVGLSGNTIYF
TRBJ2-1	TRBV7-8	CASSLGASSYNEQFF
TRBJ1-1	TRBV6-1	CASSVDGVGTEAFF
TRBJ1-1	TRBV4-1	CASSQGVNFEAFF
TRBJ1-2	TRBV5-4	CASSPRDRVGYGYTF
TRBJ1-6	TRBV28	CASSPPSLTDTLHF
TRBJ1-1	TRBV28	CASSIQMNTEAFF
TRBJ2-1	TRBV5-6	CASSPGPAGNEQFF
TRBJ1-1	TRBV7-9	CASSLQGGTEAFF